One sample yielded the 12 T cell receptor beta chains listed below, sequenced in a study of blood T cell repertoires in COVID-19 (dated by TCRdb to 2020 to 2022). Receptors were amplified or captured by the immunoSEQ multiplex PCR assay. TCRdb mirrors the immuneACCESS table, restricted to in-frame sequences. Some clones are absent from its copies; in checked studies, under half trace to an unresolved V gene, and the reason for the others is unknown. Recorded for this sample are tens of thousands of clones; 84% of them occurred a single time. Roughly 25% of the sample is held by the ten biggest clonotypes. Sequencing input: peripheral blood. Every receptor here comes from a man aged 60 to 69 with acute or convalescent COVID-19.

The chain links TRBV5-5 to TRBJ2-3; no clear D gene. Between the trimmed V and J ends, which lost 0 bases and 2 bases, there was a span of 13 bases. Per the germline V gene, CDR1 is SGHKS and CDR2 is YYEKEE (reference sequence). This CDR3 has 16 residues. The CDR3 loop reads CASSLEQPGHTDTQYF. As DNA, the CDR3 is TGTGCCAGCAGCTTGGAACAGCCCGGCCACACAGATACGCAGTATTTT.

The CDR3 here is CASSKLQGDYGYTF. The CDR3 nucleotides read TGTGCCAGTAGTAAACTCCAGGGGGACTATGGCTACACCTTC. The chain employs TRBV19 and TRBJ1-2; 7 nucleotides line up with TRBD1. The germline CDR1 and CDR2 sequences are LNHDA and SQIVND (reference sequence). This CDR3 comprises 14 residues. V gave up 4 bases and J gave up 3 bases; unmatched junction bases: 5.

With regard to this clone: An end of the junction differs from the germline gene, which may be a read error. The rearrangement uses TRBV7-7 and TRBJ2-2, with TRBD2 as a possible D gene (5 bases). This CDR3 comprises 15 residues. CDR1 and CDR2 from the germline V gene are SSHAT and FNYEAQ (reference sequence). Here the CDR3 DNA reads TGTGCTAGCACCGTAGGAGGTGCGAACACCGGGGAGCTGTTTTTT. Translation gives CASTVGGANTGELFF.

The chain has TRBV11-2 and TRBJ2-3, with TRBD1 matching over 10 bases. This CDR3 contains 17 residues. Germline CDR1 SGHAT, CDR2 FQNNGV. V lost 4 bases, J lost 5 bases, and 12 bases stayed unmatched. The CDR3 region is CASSSLGDRGRKDTQYF. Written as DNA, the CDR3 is TGTGCCAGCAGCTCCTTAGGGGACAGGGGCAGAAAAGATACGCAGTATTTT.

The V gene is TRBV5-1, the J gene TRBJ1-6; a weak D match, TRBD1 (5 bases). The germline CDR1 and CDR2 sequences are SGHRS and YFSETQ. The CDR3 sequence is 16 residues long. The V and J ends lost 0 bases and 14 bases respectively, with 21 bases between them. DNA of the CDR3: TGCGCCAGCAGCTTGGGGGACTATGCAACTGCGGGGGCCCTCCACTTT. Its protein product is CASSLGDYATAGALHF.

CDR3 residues: CASIPGTGTPLDTNYGYTF. The CDR3 coding sequence is TGTGCCAGCATCCCCGGGACAGGGACCCCCCTGGATACTAACTATGGCTACACCTTC. The gene calls are TRBV6-2 or TRBV6-3 and TRBJ1-2, with TRBD1 matching 9 bases. This CDR3 comprises 19 residues. V trimming: 7 bases; J trimming: 0 bases; junction bases outside the gene matches: 18. From germline, CDR1 is MNHEY and CDR2 SVGEGT.

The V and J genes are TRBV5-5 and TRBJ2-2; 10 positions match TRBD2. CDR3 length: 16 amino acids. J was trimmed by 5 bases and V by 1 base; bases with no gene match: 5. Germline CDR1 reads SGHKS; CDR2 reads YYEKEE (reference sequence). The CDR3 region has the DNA TGTGCCAGCAGCTTGATGTCTAGCGGGGGAACCGGGGAGCTGTTTTTT. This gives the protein CASSLMSSGGTGELFF.

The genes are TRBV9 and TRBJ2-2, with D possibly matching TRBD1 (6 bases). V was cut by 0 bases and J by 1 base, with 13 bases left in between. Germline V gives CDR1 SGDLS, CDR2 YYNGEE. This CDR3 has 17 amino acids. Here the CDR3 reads CASSVEATGMNTGELFF. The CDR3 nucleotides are TGTGCCAGCAGCGTAGAAGCGACAGGTATGAACACCGGGGAGCTGTTTTTT.

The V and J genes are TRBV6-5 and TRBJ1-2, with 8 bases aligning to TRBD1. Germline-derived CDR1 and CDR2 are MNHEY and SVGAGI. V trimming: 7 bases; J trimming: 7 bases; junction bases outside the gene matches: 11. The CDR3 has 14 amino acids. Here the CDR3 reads CASTTTGGSGGYTF. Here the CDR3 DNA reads TGTGCCAGCACGACCACAGGGGGGAGTGGTGGCTACACCTTC.

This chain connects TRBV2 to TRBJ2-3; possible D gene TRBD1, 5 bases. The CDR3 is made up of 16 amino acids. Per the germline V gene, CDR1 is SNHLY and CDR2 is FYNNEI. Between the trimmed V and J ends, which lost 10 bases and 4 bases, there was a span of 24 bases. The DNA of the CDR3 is TGTGCCACCCCGAGAGGTGCGTCGGTACAGGCAGATACGCAGTATTTT. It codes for CATPRGASVQADTQYF.

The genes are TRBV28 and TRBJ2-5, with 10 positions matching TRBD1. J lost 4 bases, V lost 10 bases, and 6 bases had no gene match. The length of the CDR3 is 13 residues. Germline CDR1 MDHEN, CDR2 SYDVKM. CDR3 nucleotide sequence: TGTGCCACCTGGACAGGGGGATTAGAGACCCAGTACTTC. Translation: CATWTGGLETQYF.

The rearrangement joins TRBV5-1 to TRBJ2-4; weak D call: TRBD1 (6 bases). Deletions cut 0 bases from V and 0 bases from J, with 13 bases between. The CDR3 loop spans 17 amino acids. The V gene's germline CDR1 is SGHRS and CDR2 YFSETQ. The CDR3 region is CASSLGQTGLAKNIQYF. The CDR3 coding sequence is TGCGCCAGCAGCTTGGGGCAGACAGGTCTAGCCAAAAACATTCAGTACTTC.